These T cell receptor beta chains were read from a single sample in a study of shared clonotypes between healthy human individuals. Sequencing used immunoSEQ multiplex PCR; TCRdb keeps in-frame clones, though not all of them. Of around 1.4 million clones in the sample, about 98.5% are singletons; the top ten hold about 0.34%. The sample was naive CD4+ T cells sorted from blood. Every receptor here comes from a man younger than 45 in good health. CDR3s include the opening cysteine and the closing phenylalanine or tryptophan. D genes are given only for firm matches. Expanded clones are given a class, and other clones once, few, many or no size at all.

v_call	d_call	clone_size	j_call	cdr3_nt	cdr3_aa
TRBV9	NA	NA	TRBJ2-7	TGTGCCAGCAGCGCGAGGGCCGAGGAGGTGCAGTACTTC	CASSARAEEVQYF
TRBV5-5	NA	NA	TRBJ1-1	TGTGCCGTGACGGGCGGCAAGGGCGATGAAGCTTTCTTT	CAVTGGKGDEAFF
TRBV4-1	NA	NA	TRBJ2-1	TGCGCCAGCAGCCAAGATCGATCACGGATTGAGCAGTTCTTC	CASSQDRSRIEQFF
TRBV4-3	NA	once	TRBJ2-7	TGCGCCAGCAGCCAAGATTGTTGTAGAAGCGGACCAGGGGCCAGCTACTACGAGCAGTACTTC	CASSQDCCRSGPGASYYEQYF
TRBV11-3	TRBD2	NA	TRBJ2-5	TGTGCCAGCAGCTTAATGGGTCCGACTAGCGGGAGCGAGACCCAGTACTTC	CASSLMGPTSGSETQYF
TRBV28	TRBD2	NA	TRBJ2-1	TGTGCCAGCAGTTTAATTGGCGGGAGGGCCTTAATCTATGAGCAGTTCTTC	CASSLIGGRALIYEQFF
TRBV9	TRBD1	NA	TRBJ2-5	TGTGCCAGCAGCGGGACAGGGCCCCAGTACTTC	CASSGTGPQYF
TRBV12-5	TRBD1	NA	TRBJ2-2	TGTGCTAGTGGTTTGGTATTAGGGGGCGCTAGCACCGGGGAGCTGTTTTTT	CASGLVLGGASTGELFF
TRBV18	TRBD1	NA	TRBJ2-3	TGTGCCAGCTCACCCAAAATCTTGGGACAGACGTTAACGCCTAGCACAGATACGCAGTATTTT	CASSPKILGQTLTPSTDTQYF
TRBV5-1	TRBD1	NA	TRBJ2-7	TGCGCCAGCAGCTTCTCCGGGACAGACTACGAGCAGTACTTC	CASSFSGTDYEQYF
TRBV10-2	NA	NA	TRBJ2-3	TGCGCCAGCATTGTATCGGCCTCCAGGTCGGGGACAGATACGCAGTATTTT	CASIVSASRSGTDTQYF
TRBV28	NA	NA	TRBJ2-3	TGTGCTATCGGGAGGGGGACAGGAACGCAGTATTTT	CAIGRGTGTQYF
TRBV21-1	NA	NA	TRBJ2-7	TGTGCCAGCAGTATTCTAAGTTGGACGAACTACGAGCAGTACTTC	CASSILSWTNYEQYF
TRBV5-4	NA	NA	TRBJ2-1	TGTGCCAGCAGCTTTGACTCGGGGTCCTACAATGAGCAGTTCTTC	CASSFDSGSYNEQFF
TRBV7-2	NA	NA	TRBJ1-1	TGTGCCAGCAGCTTAGGATGGAGGAACACTGAAGCTTTCTTT	CASSLGWRNTEAFF
TRBV7-2	TRBD2	NA	TRBJ2-1	TGTGCCAGCAGCCAAAGACTAGCGGGCTACAATGAGCAGTTCTTC	CASSQRLAGYNEQFF
TRBV5-1	NA	NA	TRBJ1-4	TGCGCCAGCAGCGACTTGGGATACGAAAAACTGTTTTTT	CASSDLGYEKLFF
TRBV7-8	NA	once	TRBJ2-7	TGTGCCAGCAGCCCCCGGGCTGGCACCGTCTACGAGCAGTACTTC	CASSPRAGTVYEQYF